Below, 26 T cell receptor beta chains from the same sample are listed, as sequenced in a study of response to subunit inactivated influenza vaccine. Each CDR3 protein gets one entry after TCRdb re-called the RT-PCR reads with MiXCR. This sample has 650,000 to 800,000 distinct CDR3 sequences; approximately 13% occur once, and the top ten carry 5.5% to 7%. This sample comprised PBMCs from blood, obtained 14 to 15 days before vaccination. Receptors were obtained from a man aged 45-60 years who received an inactivated influenza vaccine.

The chain couples TRBV6-1 to TRBJ2-7; D may match TRBD1 or TRBD2 (5 bases each). Trimming removed 6 bases from V and 6 bases from J, with 24 bases in between. Germline lookup yields CDR1 MNHNS and CDR2 SASEGT. CDR3 length: 16 residues. The CDR3 sequence: CASREGPRVPYPEQYF. In DNA, the CDR3 is TGTGCCAGCAGAGAGGGACCGCGCGTACCCTACCCCGAGCAGTACTTC.

This clonotype was counted at least ten times. This chain joins TRBV6-2 or TRBV6-3 and TRBJ2-7; D ambiguous. Germline CDR1 MNHEY, CDR2 SVGEGT. Trimming removed 5 bases at V and 5 bases at J, with 19 bases between. This CDR3 comprises 15 residues. CDR3 bases: TGTGCCAGCAGTAGCCCCGGACGCCGGATCCACGAGCAGTACTTC. Translated, it gives CASSSPGRRIHEQYF.

This clonotype occurred a few times. The rearrangement uses TRBV6-2 or TRBV6-3 and TRBJ1-1; no definite D call. Trimming pared 1 base from V and 4 bases from J, leaving 7 bases between. CDR1 and CDR2 from the germline V gene are MNHEY and SVGEGT. The CDR3 totals 13 residues. Written as DNA, the CDR3 is TGTGCCAGCAGTTACTATTCGGTCACTGAAGCTTTCTTT. Amino acids: CASSYYSVTEAFF.

This chain joins TRBV28 and TRBJ2-2; perhaps TRBD2 as D (5 bases). Trimming left V 2 bases short and J 4 bases short, with 14 bases between. CDR1 and CDR2 from the germline V gene are MDHEN and SYDVKM. This CDR3 is 16 amino acids long. CDR3 in DNA: TGTGCCAGCAGTTTAACTAGAGGGCGCGGCACCGGGGAGCTGTTTTTT. Its translation is CASSLTRGRGTGELFF.

There are a few counts of this clonotype. The chain is built from TRBV20-1 and TRBJ1-2; 8 nucleotides match TRBD1. Germline V CDR1 and CDR2: DFQATT, SNEGSKA (reference sequence). V lost 2 bases, J lost 6 bases, and 11 bases stayed unmatched. This CDR3 spans 15 amino acids. This chain's CDR3 is CSARTLDRGSDGYTF. The CDR3, as DNA: TGCAGTGCTAGAACCCTCGACAGGGGAAGTGATGGCTACACCTTC.

The sample holds a few counts of this clonotype. The CDR3 sequence: CASSQDGGGISYEQYF. The CDR3, as DNA: TGTGCCAGCAGCCAAGATGGCGGGGGGATATCCTACGAGCAGTACTTC. The J gene is TRBJ2-7, the V gene TRBV4-2; the match to TRBD2 covers 8 bases. CDR1 is LGHNA, CDR2 YNFKEQ, per germline. The CDR3 runs 16 residues. The trim removed 0 bases at V and 1 base at J, leaving 5 bases unmatched.

This chain links TRBV20-1 with TRBJ2-1; 12 bases map to TRBD2. Germline CDR1 and CDR2: DFQATT and SNEGSKA (reference sequence). The length of the CDR3 is 16 residues. Trimming cost V 1 base and J 3 bases; bases outside gene matches: 4. For the CDR3, the DNA is TGCAGTGCTAGAGTGGCTAGCGGGAGGGGCTACAATGAGCAGTTCTTC. This gives the protein CSARVASGRGYNEQFF.

Ten or more counts support this clonotype. The V gene is TRBV7-8, the J gene TRBJ2-1, with D perhaps matching TRBD2 (7 bases). The length of the CDR3 is 15 residues. V lost 3 bases, J lost 4 bases, and 13 bases lay in between. In germline, CDR1 is SGHVS, CDR2 FQNEAQ. The CDR3 reads CASSFGRGLYNEQFF. CDR3 bases: TGTGCCAGCAGCTTCGGGCGGGGGCTTTACAATGAGCAGTTCTTC.

This clonotype was counted ten times or more. The chain carries TRBV20-1 and TRBJ2-7, with 7 bases lining up with TRBD2. The V gene end was trimmed by 2 bases and the J gene end by 6 bases; junction bases not matched to a gene: 7. CDR3 length equals 13 residues. CDR1 DFQATT and CDR2 SNEGSKA come from the germline V gene (reference sequence). The CDR3 sequence: CSARPTSSLEQYF. The CDR3, as DNA: TGCAGTGCTAGACCGACTAGCTCCCTCGAGCAGTACTTC.

V gene TRBV11-2 combines with J gene TRBJ2-1; TRBD2 matches at 8 bases. Germline lookup yields CDR1 SGHAT and CDR2 FQNNGV. V shed 5 bases and J 4 bases; nucleotides not matched to a gene: 19. This CDR3 is built from 19 residues. CDR3 sequence reads: CASSTHLGGWTGGYNEQFF. Written as DNA, the CDR3 is TGTGCCAGCAGCACCCATCTTGGGGGTTGGACGGGAGGGTACAATGAGCAGTTCTTC.

The chain joins TRBV27 to TRBJ2-1, with 13 bases matching TRBD2. Germline V gene sequence: CDR1 MNHEY, CDR2 SMNVEV (reference sequence). The length of the CDR3 is 15 residues. V trimming: 7 bases; J trimming: 7 bases; junction bases outside the gene matches: 7. CDR3 protein: CASTLGTSGKNEQFF. CDR3 sequence (DNA): TGTGCCAGCACCTTAGGGACTAGCGGGAAAAATGAGCAGTTCTTC.

The rearrangement links TRBV6-2 or TRBV6-3 to TRBJ2-1; D unresolved. With 6 bases removed from V and 6 bases from J, the gap between germline ends came to 12 bases. Germline CDR1 and CDR2: MNHEY and SVGEGT. This CDR3 contains 13 residues. The CDR3 reads CASSLSRSNEQFF. CDR3 nucleotides: TGTGCCAGCAGCCTTAGCCGGTCCAATGAGCAGTTCTTC.

This clonotype was counted only a few times. The chain joins TRBV7-6 to TRBJ2-7, with D tentatively TRBD1 or TRBD2 (5 bases each). The V end lost 5 bases, the J end lost 4 bases, and 18 bases lay between the germline ends. CDR3 size: 15 residues. Germline V gene data show CDR1 as SGHVS and CDR2 as FNYEAQ. CDR3 amino acids: CASSESGLGEYEQYF. The CDR3 bases are TGTGCCAGCAGCGAAAGCGGTTTAGGGGAATACGAGCAGTACTTC.

J is TRBJ2-7 and V is TRBV7-8; no clear D gene. V lost 0 bases and J lost 1, with 7 bases in between. The germline CDR1 and CDR2 sequences are SGHVS and FQNEAQ. The CDR3 runs 14 residues. The CDR3 DNA is TGTGCCAGCAGCTTAGCGGAACAGTCCTACGAGCAGTACTTC. Residues: CASSLAEQSYEQYF.

The chain has TRBV4-2 and TRBJ1-2; TRBD1 agrees at 9 bases. Germline CDR1 is LGHNA and CDR2 is YNFKEQ. V lost 3 bases, J lost 3 bases, and 5 bases stayed unmatched. The CDR3 sequence is 15 residues long. The CDR3 bases are TGTGCCAGCAGCCAGCAGACAGGGGGGGACTATGGCTACACCTTC. As protein: CASSQQTGGDYGYTF.

V is TRBV28 and J is TRBJ2-7; no definite D call. There are 13 residues in the CDR3. The V and J ends lost 2 bases and 4 bases respectively, with 9 bases between them. Germline CDR1 MDHEN, CDR2 SYDVKM. CDR3 nucleotide sequence: TGTGCCAGCAGTTTACTGGGCCCATACGAGCAGTACTTC. Translated: CASSLLGPYEQYF.

The J gene is TRBJ2-2, the V gene TRBV5-5; D is perhaps TRBD1 (5 bases). Per the germline V gene, CDR1 is SGHKS and CDR2 is YYEKEE (reference sequence). Trimming took 0 bases from V and 3 from J, leaving 9 bases between them. CDR3 length: 15 amino acids. CDR3 protein: CASSLGAGHTGELFF. For the CDR3, the DNA is TGTGCCAGCAGCTTGGGGGCAGGGCACACCGGGGAGCTGTTTTTT.

This chain connects TRBV29-1 to TRBJ2-7; D might be TRBD1 or TRBD2, each matching 5 bases. Germline V gene data show CDR1 as SQVTM and CDR2 as ANQGSEA. This CDR3 has 12 amino acids. V was shortened by 7 bases and J by 5 bases, with 15 bases between the two germline ends. The CDR3 region is CSGGTGVNEQYF. In nucleotides, the CDR3 is TGCAGCGGGGGGACCGGAGTCAACGAGCAGTACTTC.

This clonotype was picked up a small number of times. CDR3 sequence (DNA): TGTGCCATCAGTGAGTCGGGGGGTAGGGCTGAAGCTTTCTTT. Its translation is CAISESGGRAEAFF. This chain connects TRBV10-3 to TRBJ1-1; TRBD1 is a possible D gene (5 bases). Germline V gene data show CDR1 as ENHRY and CDR2 as SYGVKD. Trimming stripped 0 bases from V and 6 bases from J, with 11 bases between. The CDR3 runs to 14 residues.

The chain has TRBV12-3 or TRBV12-4 and TRBJ2-1; the D is unclear. The CDR3 totals 14 residues. V shed 5 bases and J shed 5 bases, with 13 bases lying between them. The CDR3 reads CASSPAPGHNEQFF. The CDR3, as DNA: TGTGCCAGCAGTCCAGCCCCGGGCCACAATGAGCAGTTCTTC.

This clonotype was found once. This chain joins TRBV15 and TRBJ1-2, with D possibly matching TRBD1 (6 bases). Deletions cut 1 base from V and 7 bases from J, with 19 bases between. The CDR3 is made up of 16 amino acids. Germline lookup yields CDR1 LNHNV and CDR2 YYDKDF (reference sequence). The CDR3 here is CATSRVLGSGDGGYTF. CDR3 nucleotides: TGTGCCACCAGCAGAGTATTGGGGTCAGGGGATGGTGGCTACACCTTC.

The chain carries TRBV4-1 and TRBJ2-2; 11 bases are shared with TRBD2. This CDR3 region has 13 residues. V trimming: 3 bases; J trimming: 14 bases; junction bases outside the gene matches: 5. Germline V gene lookup returns CDR1 MGHRA and CDR2 YSYEKL. CDR3 region: CASSQLAGGPLFF. CDR3 DNA sequence: TGCGCCAGCAGCCAGTTAGCGGGGGGGCCTCTGTTTTTT.

This clonotype was observed a handful of times. The chain joins TRBV6-1 to TRBJ2-1; D call uncertain. The germline V gene has CDR1 MNHNS and CDR2 SASEGT. CDR3 length: 14 residues. Trimming shortened V by 4 bases and J by 0 bases, and 7 bases separated the two germline ends. The CDR3 region is CASSADRSYNEQFF. CDR3 nucleotide sequence: TGTGCCAGCAGTGCCGACCGCTCCTACAATGAGCAGTTCTTC.

This clonotype was observed at least ten times. The rearrangement uses TRBV12-3 or TRBV12-4 and TRBJ2-5; D not resolved. The CDR3 runs to 15 residues. Deletions cut 5 bases from V and 4 bases from J, with 17 bases between. In DNA, the CDR3 is TGTGCCAGCAGTCTCGGCCTGGCCGTAGGAGAGACCCAGTACTTC. Translating it yields CASSLGLAVGETQYF.

This clonotype was counted a few times. The gene calls are TRBV7-9 and TRBJ2-1; perhaps TRBD2 as D (5 bases). This CDR3 comprises 15 residues. Germline CDR1 reads SEHNR; CDR2 reads FQNEAQ (reference sequence). Trimming shortened V by 4 bases and J by 7 bases, and 17 bases separated the two germline ends. CDR3 DNA sequence: TGTGCCAGCAGCTCCCTAACTCGGACTGTTAATGAGCAGTTCTTC. Its protein is CASSSLTRTVNEQFF.

This clonotype was counted many times. This chain joins TRBV20-1 and TRBJ2-7; 7 bases line up with TRBD1. Germline CDR1 is DFQATT and CDR2 is SNEGSKA (reference sequence). V gave up 8 bases and J gave up 3 bases; unmatched junction bases: 4. The CDR3 runs 11 residues. The CDR3 region is CSIGQDYEQYF. The CDR3 DNA reads as TGCAGTATCGGACAGGACTACGAGCAGTACTTC.